What follows describes a single TCR beta chain. The antigen is unknown. The data belong to a study of cytomegalovirus exposure and HLA in healthy donors. Study-wide results and caveats: In a later analysis, a missense DCLRE1C variant was linked to TCR beta V- and J-gene trimming.

The PCR made use of 60 Vbeta and 13 Jbeta primers. TCRdb's copy holds only in-frame clones and misses some; the assay was immunoSEQ multiplex PCR. The sample shows under 90,000 clones, 85% to 90% of them seen only once. CDR1 and CDR2 from the germline V gene are MDHEN and SYDVKM. V dropped 8 bases and J dropped 2 bases, with 10 bases sitting between them. The length of the CDR3 is 14 residues. The sample comprised PBMCs. The sequence derives from a man aged 18 to 29 in good health and CMV-seronegative. V and J are TRBV28 and TRBJ2-6; D is unclear. CDR3 sequence: CASLSEAGANVLTF. The CDR3 nucleotides read TGTGCCAGCCTCAGCGAGGCTGGGGCCAACGTCCTGACTTTC.